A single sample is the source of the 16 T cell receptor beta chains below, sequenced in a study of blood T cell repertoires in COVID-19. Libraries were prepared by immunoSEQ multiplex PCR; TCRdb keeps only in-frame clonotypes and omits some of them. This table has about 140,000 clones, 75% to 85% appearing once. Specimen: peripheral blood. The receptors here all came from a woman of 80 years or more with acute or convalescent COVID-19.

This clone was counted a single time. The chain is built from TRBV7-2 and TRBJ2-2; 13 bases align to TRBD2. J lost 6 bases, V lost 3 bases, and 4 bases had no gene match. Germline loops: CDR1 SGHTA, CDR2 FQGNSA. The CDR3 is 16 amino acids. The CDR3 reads CASSFPGLAGPGELFF. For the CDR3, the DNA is TGTGCCAGCAGCTTCCCGGGACTAGCGGGACCCGGGGAGCTGTTTTTT.

The CDR3 bases are TGTGCCAGCAGGATTAGCGGGAGGGCCCAGGGTGAGCAGTTCTTC. Translating it yields CASRISGRAQGEQFF. This sequence joins TRBV14 and TRBJ2-1; 11 nucleotides align to TRBD2. This CDR3 has 15 amino acids. Germline CDR1 SGHDN, CDR2 FVKESK. The trim removed 6 bases at V and 9 bases at J, leaving 10 bases unmatched.

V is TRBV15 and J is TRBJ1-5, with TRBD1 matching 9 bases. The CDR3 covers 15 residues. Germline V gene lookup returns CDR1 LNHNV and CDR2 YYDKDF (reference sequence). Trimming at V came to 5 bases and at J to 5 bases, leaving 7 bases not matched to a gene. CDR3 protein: CATSLRQGGDQPQHF. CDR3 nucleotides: TGTGCCACCAGCCTACGACAGGGGGGGGATCAGCCCCAGCATTTT.

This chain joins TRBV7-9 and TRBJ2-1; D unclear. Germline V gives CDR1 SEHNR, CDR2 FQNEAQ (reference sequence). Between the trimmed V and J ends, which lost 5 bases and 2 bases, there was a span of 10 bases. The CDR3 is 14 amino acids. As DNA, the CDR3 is TGTGCCAGCAGCAGCCTTCGAACCTACAATGAGCAGTTCTTC. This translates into CASSSLRTYNEQFF. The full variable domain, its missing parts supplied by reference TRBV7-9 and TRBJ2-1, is DTGVSQNPRHKITKRGQNVTFRCDPISEHNRLYWYRQTLGQGPEFLTYFQNEAQLEKSRLLSDRFSAERPKGSFSTLEIQRTEQGDSAMYLCASSSLRTYNEQFFGPGTRLTVL.

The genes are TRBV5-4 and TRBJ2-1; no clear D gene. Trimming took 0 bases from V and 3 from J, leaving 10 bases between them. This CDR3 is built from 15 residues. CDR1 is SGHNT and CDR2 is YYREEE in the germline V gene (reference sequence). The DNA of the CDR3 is TGTGCCAGCAGCTTGGCCGGGTCGTACTACAATGAGCAGTTCTTC. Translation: CASSLAGSYYNEQFF.

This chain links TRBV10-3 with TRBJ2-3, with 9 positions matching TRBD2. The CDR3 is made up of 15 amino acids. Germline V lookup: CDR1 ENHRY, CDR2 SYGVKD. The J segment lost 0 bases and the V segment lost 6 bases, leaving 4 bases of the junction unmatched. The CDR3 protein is CAISPAGGSTDTQYF. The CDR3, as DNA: TGTGCCATCAGCCCAGCGGGGGGAAGCACAGATACGCAGTATTTT.

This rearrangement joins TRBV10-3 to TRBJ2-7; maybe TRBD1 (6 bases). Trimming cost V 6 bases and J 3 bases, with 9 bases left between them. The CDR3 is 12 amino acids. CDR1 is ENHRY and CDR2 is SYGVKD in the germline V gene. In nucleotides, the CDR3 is TGTGCCATCAGGGAGACAGGCTACGAGCAGTACTTC. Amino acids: CAIRETGYEQYF.

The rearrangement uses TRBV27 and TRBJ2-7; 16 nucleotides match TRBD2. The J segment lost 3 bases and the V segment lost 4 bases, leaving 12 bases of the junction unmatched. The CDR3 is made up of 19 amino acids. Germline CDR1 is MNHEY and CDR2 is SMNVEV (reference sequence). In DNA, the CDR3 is TGTGCCAGCAGTTCAGCCGGGACTAGCGGGAGGGGTTCCGTCTACGAGCAGTACTTC. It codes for CASSSAGTSGRGSVYEQYF.

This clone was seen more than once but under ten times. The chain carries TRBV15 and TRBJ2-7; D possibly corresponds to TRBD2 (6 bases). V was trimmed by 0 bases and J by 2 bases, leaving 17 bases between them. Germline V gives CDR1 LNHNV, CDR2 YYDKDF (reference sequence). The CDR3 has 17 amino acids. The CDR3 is CATSRETQASAAYEQYF. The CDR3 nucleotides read TGTGCCACCAGCAGAGAAACCCAAGCTAGCGCCGCCTACGAGCAGTACTTC. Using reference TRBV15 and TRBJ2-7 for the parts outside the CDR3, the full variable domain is DAMVIQNPRYQVTQFGKPVTLSCSQTLNHNVMYWYQQKSSQAPKLLFHYYDKDFNNEADTPDNFQSRRPNTSFCFLDIRSPGLGDTAMYLCATSRETQASAAYEQYFGPGTRLTVT.

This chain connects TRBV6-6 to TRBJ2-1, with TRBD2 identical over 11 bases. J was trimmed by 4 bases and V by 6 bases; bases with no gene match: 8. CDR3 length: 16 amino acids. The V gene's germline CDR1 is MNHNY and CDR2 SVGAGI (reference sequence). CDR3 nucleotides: TGTGCCAGCAGCACTAGGACTAGCGGGCGATACAATGAGCAGTTCTTC. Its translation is CASSTRTSGRYNEQFF.

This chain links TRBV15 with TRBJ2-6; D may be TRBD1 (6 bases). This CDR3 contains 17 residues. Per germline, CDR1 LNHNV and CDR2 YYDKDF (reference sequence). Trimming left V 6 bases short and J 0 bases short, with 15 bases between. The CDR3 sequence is CATSRDKTFSGANVLTF. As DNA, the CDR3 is TGTGCCACCAGTAGGGACAAAACCTTCTCTGGGGCCAACGTCCTGACTTTC.

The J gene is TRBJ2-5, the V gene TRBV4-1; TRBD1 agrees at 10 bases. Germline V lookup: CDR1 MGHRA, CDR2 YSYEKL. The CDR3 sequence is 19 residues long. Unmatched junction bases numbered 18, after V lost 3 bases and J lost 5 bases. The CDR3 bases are TGCGCCAGCAGCCAGCGAGAAAGACAGGGGGCGGCCAGGGGGGAGACCCAGTACTTC. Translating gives CASSQRERQGAARGETQYF.

DNA for the CDR3: TGTGCCAGCAGTGAAGCGCCGGTCACGGGGTTACCGGTGTATCGAGGGAGTGCGGAGGAGACCCAGTACTTC. Translated: CASSEAPVTGLPVYRGSAEETQYF. V usage is TRBV6-1 and J usage is TRBJ2-5; D possibly corresponds to TRBD2 (5 bases). CDR3 length: 24 amino acids. The germline V and J ends were trimmed by 0 bases and 5 bases, with 40 bases remaining between them. Germline V gene sequence: CDR1 MNHNS, CDR2 SASEGT.

The CDR3 nucleotides are TGCAGTGCTAGTCCCGGGACAGGGTCGGCCAAAAACATTCAGTACTTC. This encodes CSASPGTGSAKNIQYF. This rearrangement joins TRBV20-1 to TRBJ2-4, with TRBD1 identical over 9 bases. The CDR3 runs 16 residues. Germline-derived CDR1 and CDR2 are DFQATT and SNEGSKA (reference sequence). J gave up 1 base and V 3 bases, and 7 bases lay outside the gene matches.

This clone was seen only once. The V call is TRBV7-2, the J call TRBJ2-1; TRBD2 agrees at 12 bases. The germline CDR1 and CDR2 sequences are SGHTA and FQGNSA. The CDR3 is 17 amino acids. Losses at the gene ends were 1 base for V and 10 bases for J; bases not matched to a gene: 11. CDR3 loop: CASSLEGTSGFSKEQFF. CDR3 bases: TGTGCCAGCAGCTTAGAGGGGACTAGCGGGTTTTCGAAAGAGCAGTTCTTC.

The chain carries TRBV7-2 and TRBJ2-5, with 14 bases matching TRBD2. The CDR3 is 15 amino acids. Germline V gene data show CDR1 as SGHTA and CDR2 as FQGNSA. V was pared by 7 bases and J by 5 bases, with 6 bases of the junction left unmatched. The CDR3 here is CASKGTSGGLETQYF. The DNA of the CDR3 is TGTGCCAGCAAAGGGACTAGCGGGGGTTTGGAGACCCAGTACTTC.